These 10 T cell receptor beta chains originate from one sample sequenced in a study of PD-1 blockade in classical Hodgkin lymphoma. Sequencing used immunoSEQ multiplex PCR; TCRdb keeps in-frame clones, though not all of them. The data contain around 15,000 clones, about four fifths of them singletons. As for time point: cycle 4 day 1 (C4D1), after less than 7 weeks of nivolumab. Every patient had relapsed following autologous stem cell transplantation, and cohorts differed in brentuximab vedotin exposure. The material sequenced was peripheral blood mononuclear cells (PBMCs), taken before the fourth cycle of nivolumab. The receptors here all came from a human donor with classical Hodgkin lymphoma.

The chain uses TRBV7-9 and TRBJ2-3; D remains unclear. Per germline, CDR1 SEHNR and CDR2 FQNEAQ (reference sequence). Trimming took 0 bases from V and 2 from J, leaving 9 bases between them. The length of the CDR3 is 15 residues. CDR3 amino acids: CASSLAGVATDTQYF. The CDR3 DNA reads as TGTGCCAGCAGCTTAGCTGGGGTGGCCACAGATACGCAGTATTTT. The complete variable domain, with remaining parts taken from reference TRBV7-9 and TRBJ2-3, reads DTGVSQNPRHKITKRGQNVTFRCDPISEHNRLYWYRQTLGQGPEFLTYFQNEAQLEKSRLLSDRFSAERPKGSFSTLEIQRTEQGDSAMYLCASSLAGVATDTQYFGPGTRLTVL.

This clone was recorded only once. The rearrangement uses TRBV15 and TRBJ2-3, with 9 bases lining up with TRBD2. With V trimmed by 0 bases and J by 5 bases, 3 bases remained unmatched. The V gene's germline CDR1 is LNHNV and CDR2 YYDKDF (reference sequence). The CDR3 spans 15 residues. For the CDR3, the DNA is TGTGCCACCAGCAGAGAGCGCGGGGGGGGAGATACGCAGTATTTT. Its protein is CATSRERGGGDTQYF.

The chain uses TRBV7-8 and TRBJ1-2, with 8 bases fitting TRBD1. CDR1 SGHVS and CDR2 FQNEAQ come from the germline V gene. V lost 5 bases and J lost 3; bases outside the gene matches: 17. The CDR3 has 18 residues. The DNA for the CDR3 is TGTGCCAGCAGCGCCCTTGGGATCGGGGACAGGAAGCACTATGGCTACACCTTC. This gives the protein CASSALGIGDRKHYGYTF.

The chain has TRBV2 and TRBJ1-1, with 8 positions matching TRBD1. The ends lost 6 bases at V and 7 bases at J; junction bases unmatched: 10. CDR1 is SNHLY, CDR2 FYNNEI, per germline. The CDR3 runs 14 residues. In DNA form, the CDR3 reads TGTGCCAGCAGCGACCGGACAGGGAGCGGTGAAGCTTTCTTT. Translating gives CASSDRTGSGEAFF. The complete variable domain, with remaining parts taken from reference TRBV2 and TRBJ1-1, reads EPEVTQTPSHQVTQMGQEVILRCVPISNHLYFYWYRQILGQKVEFLVSFYNNEISEKSEIFDDQFSVERPDGSNFTLKIRSTKLEDSAMYFCASSDRTGSGEAFFGQGTRLTVV.

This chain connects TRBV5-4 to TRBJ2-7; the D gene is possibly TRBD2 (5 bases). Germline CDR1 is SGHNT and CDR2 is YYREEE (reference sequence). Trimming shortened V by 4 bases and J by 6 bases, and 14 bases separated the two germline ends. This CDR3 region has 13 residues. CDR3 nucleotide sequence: TGTGCCAGCAGCCCCGGGAATGGGGTCGAGCAGTACTTC. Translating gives CASSPGNGVEQYF.

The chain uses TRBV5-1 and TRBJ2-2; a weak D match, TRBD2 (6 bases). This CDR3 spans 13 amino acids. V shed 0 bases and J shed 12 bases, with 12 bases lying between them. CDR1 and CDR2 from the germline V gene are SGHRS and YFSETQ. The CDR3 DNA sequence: TGCGCCAGCAGCTTGGGGGCAGGAGGGCAGCTGTTTTTT. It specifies CASSLGAGGQLFF.

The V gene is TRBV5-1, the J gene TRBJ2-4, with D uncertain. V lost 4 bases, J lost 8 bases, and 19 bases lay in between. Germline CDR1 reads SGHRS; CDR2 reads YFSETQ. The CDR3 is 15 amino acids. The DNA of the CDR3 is TGCGCCAGCAGCAAGGGTAGTACATTGAAGGACATTCAGTACTTC. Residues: CASSKGSTLKDIQYF.

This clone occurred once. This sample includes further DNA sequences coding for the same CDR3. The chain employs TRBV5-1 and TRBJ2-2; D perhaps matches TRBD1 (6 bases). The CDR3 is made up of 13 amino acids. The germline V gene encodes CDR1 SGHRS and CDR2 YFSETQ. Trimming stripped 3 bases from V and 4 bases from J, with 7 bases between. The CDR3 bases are TGCGCCAGCAGCTCACAGGGCACCGGGGAGCTGTTTTTT. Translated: CASSSQGTGELFF.

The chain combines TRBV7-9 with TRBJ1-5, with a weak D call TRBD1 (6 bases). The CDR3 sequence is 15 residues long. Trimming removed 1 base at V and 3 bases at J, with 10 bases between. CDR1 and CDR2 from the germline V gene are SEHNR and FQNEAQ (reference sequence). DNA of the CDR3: TGTGCCAGCAGCTTAGAAGGGGGTGACAATCAGCCCCAGCATTTT. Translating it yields CASSLEGGDNQPQHF.

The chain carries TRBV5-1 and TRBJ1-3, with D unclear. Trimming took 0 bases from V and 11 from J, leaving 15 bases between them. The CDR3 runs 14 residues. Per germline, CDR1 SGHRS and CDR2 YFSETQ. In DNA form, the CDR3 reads TGCGCCAGCAGCTTGGGGCCCTCCCAAGGCGCCATATATTTT. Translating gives CASSLGPSQGAIYF.